The rows below give T cell receptor beta chains drawn from one sample of a study of PD-1 blockade in classical Hodgkin lymphoma. Generated by immunoSEQ multiplex PCR, the TCRdb table keeps only in-frame clones and is missing some. The sample lists around 100,000 clones, over 75% seen once, with 2.5% to 3.5% in the top ten. Sequences were derived from peripheral blood mononuclear cells (PBMCs), sampled before the fourth cycle of nivolumab. The receptors stem from a human donor with classical Hodgkin lymphoma. Both conserved end residues are part of each CDR3. A D gene is named only where the DNA matches it firmly. Clone size appears in some rows only: once, few, many, or a class for an expanded clone.

clone_size j_call d_call v_call cdr3_nt cdr3_aa
once TRBJ2-5 TRBD2 TRBV11-2 TGTGCCAGCAGCTTCCGGACTAGCGGGGGCCTCCAAGAGACCCAGTACTTC CASSFRTSGGLQETQYF
once TRBJ2-3 . TRBV4-3 TGCGCCAGCAGCCAAGGGTCCCACTCACCCACAGATACGCAGTATTTT CASSQGSHSPTDTQYF
. TRBJ2-1 . TRBV6-5 TGTGCCAGCAGTTACAGCCGGGGGGCATACAATGAGCAGTTCTTC CASSYSRGAYNEQFF
. TRBJ2-2 . TRBV6-4 TGTGCCAGCAGTGTCGGGAACACCGGGGAGCTGTTTTTT CASSVGNTGELFF
. TRBJ2-7 TRBD1 TRBV4-3 TGCGCCAGCAGCCAGGGACAGGGGAATCCCTACGAGCAGTACTTC CASSQGQGNPYEQYF
. TRBJ1-4 TRBD1 TRBV7-2 TGTGCCAGCAGCTTGGCTAACAGGGGAAGGGAAAAACTGTTTTTT CASSLANRGREKLFF
. TRBJ2-3 . TRBV27 TGTGCCAGCAGTTTATCTGGGCAGGGAATCACAGATACGCAGTATTTT CASSLSGQGITDTQYF
once TRBJ2-5 TRBD2 TRBV7-8 TGTGCCAGCTGTCGGGGAACTAGCGGGGGCTCGGAGGAGACCCAGTACTTC CASCRGTSGGSEETQYF
. TRBJ2-3 TRBD2 TRBV10-1 TGCGCCAGCAGTGAACTTCTCCTAGCGGGGGACACAGATACGCAGTATTTT CASSELLLAGDTDTQYF
. TRBJ1-6 . TRBV7-9 TGTGCCAGCAGCTTAAGTGTGTTGGGGAATTCACCCCTCCACTTT CASSLSVLGNSPLHF
. TRBJ1-2 TRBD1 TRBV30 TGTGCCTGGAGCCAGGGGGCGGGGGGCTACACCTTC CAWSQGAGGYTF
. TRBJ2-7 . TRBV7-9 TGTGCCAGCAGCTTAGCGCCACGCTACGAGCAGTACTTC CASSLAPRYEQYF
. TRBJ1-2 TRBD1 TRBV19 TGTGCCAGTAGCGCGCCAGACAGGGGTACCTATGGCTACACCTTC CASSAPDRGTYGYTF
. TRBJ1-5 . TRBV4-3 TGCGCCAGCAGCCAAGAGCACACCGTTTATAGCAATCAGCCCCAGCATTTT CASSQEHTVYSNQPQHF
. TRBJ1-4 . TRBV7-2 TGTGCCAGCAGCTTAGAGGCAGGGGAATTAGGAAAACTGTTTTTT CASSLEAGELGKLFF
. TRBJ1-6 . TRBV9 TGTGCCAGCAGCGGGGGATTAGGCTCCTATAATTCACCCCTCCACTTT CASSGGLGSYNSPLHF
. TRBJ2-4 . TRBV7-9 TGTGCCAGCAGTCCGCAGGGAAACATTCAGTACTTC CASSPQGNIQYF
once TRBJ1-3 . TRBV6-5 TGTGCCAGCATCGCACCAACAGAATTAGGAAACACCATATATTTT CASIAPTELGNTIYF
. TRBJ1-2 . TRBV11-2 TGTGCCAGCAGCTTCCCCGACAGAAGCTATGGCTACACCTTC CASSFPDRSYGYTF
. TRBJ1-4 . TRBV4-2 TGTGCCAGCAGCCAAGTGGGCGGGAAAGGTGAAAAACTGTTTTTT CASSQVGGKGEKLFF